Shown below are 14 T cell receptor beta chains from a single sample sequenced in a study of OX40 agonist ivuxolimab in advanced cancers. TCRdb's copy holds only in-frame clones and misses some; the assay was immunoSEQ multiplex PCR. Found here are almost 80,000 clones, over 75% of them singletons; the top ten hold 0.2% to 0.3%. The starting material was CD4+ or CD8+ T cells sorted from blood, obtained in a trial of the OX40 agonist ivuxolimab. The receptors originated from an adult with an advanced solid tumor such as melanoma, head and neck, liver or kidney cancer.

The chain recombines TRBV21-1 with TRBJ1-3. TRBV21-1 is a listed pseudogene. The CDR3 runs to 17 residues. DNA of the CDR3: TGTGCCAGCAGCGCACACTTCGATTTGAAATCTGGAAACACCATATATTTT. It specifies CASSAHFDLKSGNTIYF.

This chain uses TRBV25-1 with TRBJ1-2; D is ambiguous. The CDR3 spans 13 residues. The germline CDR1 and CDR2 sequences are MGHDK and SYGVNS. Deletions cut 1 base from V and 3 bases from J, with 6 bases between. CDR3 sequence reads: CASSEWTDYGYTF. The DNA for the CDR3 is TGTGCCAGCAGTGAATGGACGGACTATGGCTACACCTTC.

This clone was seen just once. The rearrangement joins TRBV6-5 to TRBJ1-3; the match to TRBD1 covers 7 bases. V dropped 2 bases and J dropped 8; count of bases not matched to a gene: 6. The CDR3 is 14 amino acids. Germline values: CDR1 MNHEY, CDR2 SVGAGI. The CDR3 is CASSYGTARDTIYF. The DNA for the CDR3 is TGTGCCAGCAGTTACGGGACAGCCAGGGACACCATATATTTT.

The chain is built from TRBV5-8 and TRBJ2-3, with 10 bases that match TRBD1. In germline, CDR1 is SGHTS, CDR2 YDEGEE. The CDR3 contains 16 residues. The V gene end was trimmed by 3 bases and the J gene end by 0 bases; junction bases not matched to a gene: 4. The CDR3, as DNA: TGTGCCAGCAGCTCCGGGACAGGGGACAGCACAGATACGCAGTATTTT. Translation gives CASSSGTGDSTDTQYF.

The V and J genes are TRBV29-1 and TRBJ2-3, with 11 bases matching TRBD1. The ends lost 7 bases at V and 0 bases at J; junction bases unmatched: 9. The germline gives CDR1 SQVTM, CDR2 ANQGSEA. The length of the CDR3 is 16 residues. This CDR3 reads CSAGTGGGWSTDTQYF. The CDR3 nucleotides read TGCAGCGCAGGGACAGGGGGTGGTTGGAGCACAGATACGCAGTATTTT.

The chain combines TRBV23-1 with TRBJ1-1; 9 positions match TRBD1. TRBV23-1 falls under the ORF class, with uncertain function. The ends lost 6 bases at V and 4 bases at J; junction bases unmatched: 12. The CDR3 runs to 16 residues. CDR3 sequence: CASSPGPTGGSTEAFF. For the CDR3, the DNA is TGCGCCAGCAGCCCAGGGCCGACAGGGGGGAGCACTGAAGCTTTCTTT.

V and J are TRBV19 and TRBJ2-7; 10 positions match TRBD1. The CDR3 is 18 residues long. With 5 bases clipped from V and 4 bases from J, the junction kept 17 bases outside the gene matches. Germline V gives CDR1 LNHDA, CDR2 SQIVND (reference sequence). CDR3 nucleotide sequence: TGTGCCAGTAGTCCGGTAATGGGAACCGGGACAGGGGCTTACGAGCAGTACTTC. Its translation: CASSPVMGTGTGAYEQYF.

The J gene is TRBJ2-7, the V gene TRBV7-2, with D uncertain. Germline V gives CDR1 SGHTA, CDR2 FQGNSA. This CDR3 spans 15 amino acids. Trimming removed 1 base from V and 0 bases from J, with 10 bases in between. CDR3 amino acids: CASSLETVSSYEQYF. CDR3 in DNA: TGTGCCAGCAGCTTAGAGACGGTGAGCTCCTACGAGCAGTACTTC.

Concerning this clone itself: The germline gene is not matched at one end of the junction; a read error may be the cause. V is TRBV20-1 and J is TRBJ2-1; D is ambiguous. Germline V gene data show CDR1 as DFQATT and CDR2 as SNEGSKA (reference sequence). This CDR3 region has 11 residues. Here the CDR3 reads CSATLQNGQFF. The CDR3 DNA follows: TGCAGTGCTACCCTGCAAAATGGGCAGTTCTTC.

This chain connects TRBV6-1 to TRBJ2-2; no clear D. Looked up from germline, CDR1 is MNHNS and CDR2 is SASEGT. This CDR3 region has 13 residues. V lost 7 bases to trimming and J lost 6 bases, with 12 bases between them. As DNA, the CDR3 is TGTGCCAGCATTACTCCAGGTTCCGGGGAGCTGTTTTTT. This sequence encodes CASITPGSGELFF.

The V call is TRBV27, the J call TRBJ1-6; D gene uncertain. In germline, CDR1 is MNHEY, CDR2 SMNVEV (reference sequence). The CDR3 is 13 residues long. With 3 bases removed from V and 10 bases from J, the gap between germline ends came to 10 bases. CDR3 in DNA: TGTGCCAGCAGTTTTATTGCCCAATCACCCCTCCACTTT. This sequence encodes CASSFIAQSPLHF.

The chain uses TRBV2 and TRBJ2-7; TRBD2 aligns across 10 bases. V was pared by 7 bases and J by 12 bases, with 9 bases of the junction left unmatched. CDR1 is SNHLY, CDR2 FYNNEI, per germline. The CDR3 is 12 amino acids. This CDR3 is CASMRLAGVMYF. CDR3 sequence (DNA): TGTGCCAGCATGAGGCTAGCGGGAGTCATGTACTTC.

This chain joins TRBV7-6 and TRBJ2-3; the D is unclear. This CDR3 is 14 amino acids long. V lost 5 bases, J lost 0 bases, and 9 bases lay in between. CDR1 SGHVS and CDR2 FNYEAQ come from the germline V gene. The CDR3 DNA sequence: TGTGCCAGCAGCCGAACACCGAGCACAGATACGCAGTATTTT. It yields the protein CASSRTPSTDTQYF.

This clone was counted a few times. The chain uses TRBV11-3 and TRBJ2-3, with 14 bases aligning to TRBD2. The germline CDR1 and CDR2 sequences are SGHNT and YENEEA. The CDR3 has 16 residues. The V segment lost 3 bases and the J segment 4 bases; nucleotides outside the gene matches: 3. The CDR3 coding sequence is TGTGCCAGCAGCTTGGGGACTAGCGGGAGTGCAGATACGCAGTATTTT. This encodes CASSLGTSGSADTQYF.